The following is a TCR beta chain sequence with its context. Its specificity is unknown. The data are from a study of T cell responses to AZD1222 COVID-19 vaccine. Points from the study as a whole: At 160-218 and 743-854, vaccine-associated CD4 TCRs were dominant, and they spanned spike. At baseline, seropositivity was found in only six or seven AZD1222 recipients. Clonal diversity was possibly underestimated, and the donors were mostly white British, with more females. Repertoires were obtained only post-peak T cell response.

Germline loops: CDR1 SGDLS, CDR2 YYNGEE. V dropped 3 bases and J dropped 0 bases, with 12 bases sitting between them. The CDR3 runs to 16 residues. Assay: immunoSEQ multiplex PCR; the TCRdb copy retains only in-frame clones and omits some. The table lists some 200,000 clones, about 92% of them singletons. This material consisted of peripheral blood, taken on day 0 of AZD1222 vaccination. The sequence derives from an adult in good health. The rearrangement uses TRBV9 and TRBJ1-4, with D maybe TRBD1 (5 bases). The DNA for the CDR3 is TGTGCCAGCAGCGCCTGGGGCAGCGCAACTAATGAAAAACTGTTTTTT. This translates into CASSAWGSATNEKLFF.